The clone carrying this T cell receptor beta chain was picked up a small number of times. What it binds is unknown. This sample is drawn from a study of cytomegalovirus exposure and HLA in healthy donors. PCR involved 60 Vbeta and 13 Jbeta primers. Sequencing was performed with immunoSEQ multiplex PCR; in TCRdb, only in-frame clones are kept and a portion is missing. This sample has about 200,000 clones, with 70% to 85% found just once. Study-level points and caveats: Per published accounts, TCR beta sequences correctly predicted the HLA-A and HLA-B alleles of most subjects. Later analysis showed TCR association rates varying by HLA locus, highest for DRB1 and lowest for HLA-C. Researchers counted around 180 TCR beta chains as cytomegalovirus-associated. The classifier, whose performance was assessed in both the original and validation cohorts, reportedly diagnosed cytomegalovirus status with high specificity and sensitivity.

The sequenced sample was PBMCs. The source is a male donor in good health and CMV-seronegative.

The CDR3 DNA is TGTGCCAGCAGTTACTTGGGACAGCAAGAGACCCAGTACTTC. Encoded protein: CASSYLGQQETQYF. V and J are TRBV6-5 and TRBJ2-5, with 7 bases fitting TRBD1. Germline V gives CDR1 MNHEY, CDR2 SVGAGI. Trimming at V came to 1 base and at J to 2 bases, leaving 1 base not matched to a gene. The CDR3 length is 14 residues.